This T cell receptor beta chain was recovered during a study of T cell responses to AZD1222 COVID-19 vaccine (dated by TCRdb to the early 2020s). Background on the whole study: A total of 233 trial participants underwent TCR sequencing, of whom roughly 210 had received two doses of AZD1222 and about 25 had received two doses of the MenACWY control vaccine. Trial participants were enrolled by age into subgroups of 18-55, 56-69 and 70-plus years, and around 140, 26 and 57 TCR-sequenced participants, respectively, were included in these subgroups. Results and caveats for the whole study, not just this receptor: Because no day 14 peak-response samples were available, the repertoires could be characterized only after the peak T cell response. A significant rise in spike-specific TCR breadth and depth was observed after two AZD1222 doses relative to day 0 and relative to MenACWY recipients. Vaccine-associated CD4 TCRs spanned the whole spike protein, with dominant responses in regions 160-218 and 743-854. In the small 56-69-year group, the increase in depth fell short of significance, most likely because of low power. Reportedly, close to half of the unique spike-specific TCRs recognized epitopes lying outside the regions that are mutated in the B.1.351 and B.1.1.7 variants. Most participants were white British and females outnumbered males, and the authors suggested that clonal diversity may have been underestimated. Only a handful of AZD1222 recipients were SARS-CoV-2 seropositive at baseline, limiting conclusions about previously exposed vaccinees.

The CDR3 regions of human TCRbeta chains were analyzed by immunosequencing. The authors processed their data as follows. Repertoire TCRs were checked for matches against a reference library of SARS-CoV-2-specific TCRs that had been generated using the MIRA antigen-specificity platform. Breadth was defined as the fraction of unique TCRs that were SARS-CoV-2-associated. Depth was defined as the fraction of total T cells that were SARS-CoV-2-associated. Using the MIRA data, each spike-specific TCR was mapped to the spike region that the TCR reacts to and placed in a CD4 or CD8 class. Log10-transformed breadth and depth values were compared by one-way ANOVA with Sidak's multiple comparisons tests. TCRdb carries this immuneACCESS record with in-frame sequences only. Its versions omit some clonotypes, under half of them owing to an unresolved V gene in the studies checked, with the rest unexplained. The V and J calls and clone size are taken from that table; D and trimming were inferred from the DNA. Within this sample are more than 110,000 clones, with 80% to 95% of them counted one time only. The top ten clonotypes cover 3.6% of the sample.

What the time point label conveys for this sample: about 28 days (+/-7) after the second vaccine dose. AZD1222 recipients with second doses at about 4 weeks or about 12 weeks were pooled, because spike-specific TCR depth and breadth did not differ between schedules. Vaccinee samples were obtained from the UK trials COV001 and COV002, which included a single-blind randomized controlled phase 2/3 trial of AZD1222 (ChAdOx1 nCoV-19) in healthy adults. For TCRbeta chain sequencing, PBMC samples were collected from trial participants at day 0 and at day 28 after the second dose. A note on this clone: Its specific antigen is unknown. Per-base qualities were not stored, and no clone one base away is much larger.

Counted from cysteine to phenylalanine, this CDR3 has 15 amino acids. Of all the DNA, just the CDR3 is kept, 45 bases in frame from base 1. V loses 5 bases of germline sequence and J loses 8 bases, and the interval between the two ends is 21 bases. CDR1 and CDR2, per the germline V gene, are MDHEN and SYDVKM. The source of this sequence is an adult who received the AZD1222 COVID-19 vaccine. The sample consisted of peripheral blood, taken 28 days after the second AZD1222 dose. The chain joins TRBV28 to TRBJ1-2; perhaps TRBD1 is the D gene, with 6 bases matching. The CDR3 corresponds to CASSTPGSPGGGYTF. Read as DNA, the sequence is TGTGCCAGCAGTACGCCGGGCTCCCCTGGGGGCGGCTACACCTTC.